This TCR beta chain was identified during a study of PD-1 blockade in classical Hodgkin lymphoma. Study-wide results and limits: Newly diagnosed patients had baseline TCR diversity that was reportedly lower than that of healthy donors. Complete responders had baseline diversity similar to newly diagnosed patients.

This clone showed up just once. The target antigen is unknown. The V gene's germline CDR1 is SEHNR and CDR2 FQNEAQ (reference sequence). The CDR3 is 16 residues long. Between the trimmed V and J ends, which lost 3 bases and 6 bases, there was a span of 21 bases. Every patient had relapsed following autologous stem cell transplantation, and cohorts differed in brentuximab vedotin exposure. The protocol was immunoSEQ multiplex PCR, while the TCRdb copy is restricted to in-frame clones and leaves out a portion. The sample yields tens of thousands of clones, around nine tenths seen once. The sequencing here drew on peripheral blood mononuclear cells (PBMCs), taken at baseline. J is TRBJ2-7 and V is TRBV7-9, with a weak D call TRBD1 (5 bases). This sequence originates from a human donor with classical Hodgkin lymphoma. CDR3 DNA sequence: TGTGCCAGCAGCTTCCCTTCGACAGTGCCTCCTCTCGAGCAGTACTTC. Translation gives CASSFPSTVPPLEQYF.